Shown below are 7 T cell receptor beta chains from a single sample sequenced in a study of identical twins. MiXCR, applied by TCRdb to the 5' RACE reads, yields one record per CDR3 protein. The sample includes under 1 million distinct CDR3 sequences, roughly an eighth of them seen just once. This same sample was also taken into another study, of yellow fever vaccine responses in identical twins.

The material sequenced was PBMCs. All receptors derive from a woman under 30 in good health.

V and J are TRBV15 and TRBJ1-1; D may be TRBD1 (6 bases). CDR1 and CDR2 from the germline V gene are LNHNV and YYDKDF (reference sequence). The V end lost 0 bases, the J end lost 5 bases, and 13 bases lay between the germline ends. This CDR3 contains 15 residues. The CDR3 DNA reads as TGTGCCACCAGCAGAGATCCGGGGGGCGATACTGAAGCTTTCTTT. This encodes CATSRDPGGDTEAFF.

The V and J genes are TRBV2 and TRBJ2-3; a weak D match, TRBD2 (6 bases). The germline V and J ends were trimmed by 8 bases and 1 base, with 13 bases remaining between them. This CDR3 is 14 amino acids long. The germline CDR1 and CDR2 sequences are SNHLY and FYNNEI. This CDR3 reads CASLSGERTDTQYF. The CDR3 DNA is TGTGCCAGCCTCTCGGGGGAACGCACAGATACGCAGTATTTT.

The J gene is TRBJ2-5, the V gene TRBV4-1; D unresolved. The V gene lost 1 base and the J gene lost 1 base, with 13 bases spanning the gap. Per germline, CDR1 MGHRA and CDR2 YSYEKL. The CDR3 length is 16 residues. CDR3 sequence reads: CASSQAPQRFQETQYF. CDR3 bases: TGCGCCAGCAGCCAAGCCCCACAAAGATTCCAAGAGACCCAGTACTTC.

This clonotype showed up just a few times. The rearrangement links TRBV21-1 to TRBJ2-3. TRBV21-1 is a pseudogene locus. The CDR3 totals 14 residues. The CDR3 DNA reads as TGTGCCAGCAGCACCCCGTATGGCACAGATACGCAGTATTTT. Residues: CASSTPYGTDTQYF.

The chain has TRBV7-8 and TRBJ2-7, with TRBD2 as a possible D gene (7 bases). Germline V gene lookup returns CDR1 SGHVS and CDR2 FQNEAQ. The CDR3 has 15 residues. V was shortened by 5 bases and J by 3 bases, with 17 bases between the two germline ends. The CDR3 protein is CASSLGGGRFYEQYF. In DNA form, the CDR3 reads TGTGCCAGCAGCCTAGGCGGGGGCCGATTCTACGAGCAGTACTTC.

This clonotype has only a few counts. J is TRBJ2-2 and V is TRBV29-1; D may be TRBD1 or TRBD2 (5 bases each). CDR3 length equals 16 residues. Germline V lookup: CDR1 SQVTM, CDR2 ANQGSEA. V was cut by 4 bases and J by 4 bases, with 19 bases left in between. The CDR3 DNA sequence: TGCAGCGTTGCCACTGTTGGGGGTTATAGCACCGGGGAGCTGTTTTTT. Translating it yields CSVATVGGYSTGELFF.

The V and J genes are TRBV10-3 and TRBJ2-7, with D unclear. The V end lost 4 bases, the J end lost 0 bases, and 10 bases lay between the germline ends. Germline-derived CDR1 and CDR2 are ENHRY and SYGVKD. The CDR3 contains 14 residues. CDR3 sequence reads: CAISATVASYEQYF. CDR3 nucleotides: TGTGCCATCAGTGCGACTGTTGCCTCCTACGAGCAGTACTTC.